This T cell receptor beta chain derives from a study of cytomegalovirus exposure and HLA in healthy donors. Study-level points and caveats: Donor immune exposure was known only as CMV serostatus.

As concerns this clone: Antigen unknown.

PCR amplification relied on 60 Vbeta primers (plus 13 Jbeta primers). Using immunoSEQ multiplex PCR, the repertoire was profiled, and TCRdb retains in-frame clones only, with some absent. This sample yields 96,000 or so clones, of which about four fifths are seen a single time; 11% to 15% belongs to the top ten. This TCR derives from an older woman in good health and CMV-seropositive. Sequencing was carried out using PBMCs.

CDR3 coding DNA: TGTGCCAGCAGGACGACAGGGATCTATGGCTACACCTTC. The encoded protein is CASRTTGIYGYTF. The chain uses TRBV6-1 and TRBJ1-2; 7 bases align to TRBD1. CDR1 and CDR2 (germline): MNHNS, SASEGT. After removal of 6 bases from V and 4 bases from J, the junction contained 5 bases not matched to a gene. The CDR3 spans 13 residues.